This T cell receptor (beta chain) originates from a study of regulatory T cells in long-lasting Graves disease. Study-wide context: More than 5 years of antithyroid drugs with positive TSH receptor antibodies defined persistent Graves' disease.

This clonotype was counted ten times or more. As to time point: persistent/refractory GD, antithyroid drugs over 5 years with positive TRAb. Making the TCR library involved RNA that had been extracted from PBMCs. For TCR beta, libraries came from iRepertoire HTBI primers and Arm-PCR of CDR3 regions. TCRdb itself ran the multiplex PCR reads through MiXCR, one entry per CDR3 protein. The sample carries about 470,000 distinct CDR3 sequences, roughly 20% recorded once. CDR1 and CDR2 from the germline V gene are MDHEN and SYDVKM. The CDR3 is made up of 19 amino acids. The ends lost 2 bases at V and 0 bases at J; junction bases unmatched: 9.

The chain is built from TRBV28 and TRBJ1-6; 8 nucleotides match TRBD1. The receptor comes from a female donor with Graves disease. The sample here was peripheral blood mononuclear cells (PBMCs), taken when the disease was refractory, from a patient treated with antithyroid drugs. The CDR3 region is CASSLPHRGESSYNSPLHF. The CDR3 bases are TGTGCCAGCAGTTTACCCCACAGGGGGGAAAGCTCCTATAATTCACCCCTCCACTTT.